This T cell receptor beta chain came from a study of blood T cell repertoires in COVID-19. Study overall: Samples representing acute and convalescent COVID-19 were sourced from the United States, Italy and Spain. Nucleic acid was either cDNA or gDNA, and it came from T cells, B-cell-depleted T cells, or PBMCs.

J gave up 6 bases and V 0 bases, and 9 bases lay outside the gene matches. The CDR3 spans 16 residues. Germline loops: CDR1 SGHRS, CDR2 YFSETQ. Per the original methods: It was from reference gene primer amplification that nucleated cell counts were estimated. Some clones are missing from TCRdb's copy, which holds only in-frame ones; the method was immunoSEQ multiplex PCR. Clone size and the V and J calls come from that table; the DNA yielded D and trimming. The sample yields more than 75,000 clones, 88% seen once. The receptor comes from a woman in her 70s with acute or convalescent COVID-19. This rearrangement joins TRBV5-1 to TRBJ2-3; TRBD1 aligns across 8 bases. The sample consisted of peripheral blood. The chain's CDR3 is CASSLGSGQGRDTQYF. The DNA of the CDR3 is TGCGCCAGCAGCTTGGGCTCCGGACAGGGTAGGGATACGCAGTATTTT.